One sample yielded the 23 T cell receptor beta chains listed below, sequenced in a study of blood T cell repertoires in COVID-19. Only in-frame clones appear in the TCRdb table, and some are missing; sequencing was by immunoSEQ multiplex PCR. The sample carries roughly 400,000 clones, over 75% recorded once. Source material: PBMCs or T cells enriched from blood (not recorded which). The receptors originated from a middle-aged woman with acute COVID-19.

The chain is built from TRBV27 and TRBJ1-2; the D gene is possibly TRBD1 (5 bases). The germline V gene encodes CDR1 MNHEY and CDR2 SMNVEV (reference sequence). Trimming pared 2 bases from V and 4 bases from J, leaving 11 bases between. The CDR3 totals 14 residues. This CDR3 reads CASSLATGGYGYTF. Written as DNA, the CDR3 is TGTGCCAGCAGTTTAGCTACAGGTGGCTATGGCTACACCTTC.

A single count supports this clone. V usage is TRBV5-1 and J usage is TRBJ1-5; D uncertain. Trimming shortened V by 0 bases and J by 2 bases, and 12 bases separated the two germline ends. The CDR3 runs 16 residues. CDR1 and CDR2 (germline): SGHRS, YFSETQ. In nucleotides, the CDR3 is TGCGCCAGCAGCTTGGGTTCCAATGCGGGCAATCAGCCCCAGCATTTT. It encodes CASSLGSNAGNQPQHF.

The V gene is TRBV19, the J gene TRBJ1-1; D is ambiguous. Germline V CDR1 and CDR2: LNHDA, SQIVND (reference sequence). Trimming took off 3 bases at V and 0 bases at J, with 8 bases between the two ends. The CDR3 is 14 amino acids. DNA for the CDR3: TGTGCCAGTAGTATCCGGGATATGAACACTGAAGCTTTCTTT. This sequence encodes CASSIRDMNTEAFF.

CDR3 coding DNA: TGTGCCAGCAGTACCGAAGGGGGGGGTTCCGGCTACACCTTC. This translates into CASSTEGGGSGYTF. The J gene is TRBJ1-2, the V gene TRBV27, with D possibly TRBD1 on 6 matching bases. The CDR3 extends over 14 amino acids. The germline CDR1 and CDR2 sequences are MNHEY and SMNVEV (reference sequence). Trimming left V 5 bases short and J 8 bases short, with 18 bases between.

This chain connects TRBV3-1 (or the pseudogene TRBV3-2) to TRBJ1-2, with a tentative D call TRBD1 (6 bases). With 3 bases removed from V and 4 bases from J, the gap between germline ends came to 15 bases. The CDR3 is made up of 15 amino acids. Germline lookup yields CDR1 LGHDT and CDR2 YNNKEL (reference sequence). The DNA for the CDR3 is TGTGCCAGCAGCCATATGACAGGAACACTCTATGGCTACACCTTC. Translated: CASSHMTGTLYGYTF.

Only one count was recorded for this clone. V gene TRBV19 combines with J gene TRBJ2-7; 16 bases line up with TRBD2. The germline CDR1 and CDR2 sequences are LNHDA and SQIVND (reference sequence). V shed 5 bases, J shed 6 bases, and the junction held 4 bases outside the gene matches. The CDR3 runs to 15 residues. In nucleotides, the CDR3 is TGTGCCAGTAGTTCGGGACTAGCGGGGGGGGCCGAGCAGTACTTC. Translating it yields CASSSGLAGGAEQYF.

The chain employs TRBV5-1 and TRBJ1-2; 9 bases are shared with TRBD1. The CDR3 runs to 14 residues. Germline V gene data show CDR1 as SGHRS and CDR2 as YFSETQ. V dropped 4 bases and J dropped 4; count of bases not matched to a gene: 5. This CDR3 reads CASSRTDRGYGYTF. The CDR3 DNA reads as TGCGCCAGCAGCAGAACGGACAGGGGCTATGGCTACACCTTC.

The chain uses TRBV5-4 and TRBJ2-1; 8 nucleotides match TRBD2. With 7 bases clipped from V and 1 base from J, the junction kept 16 bases outside the gene matches. The CDR3 totals 18 residues. CDR1 and CDR2 from the germline V gene are SGHNT and YYREEE (reference sequence). The CDR3 loop is CASGGASLSGSSYNEQFF. CDR3 nucleotide sequence: TGTGCCAGCGGTGGGGCCTCCCTAAGCGGGAGTTCCTACAATGAGCAGTTCTTC. Combining the CDR3 with reference TRBV5-4 and TRBJ2-1 gives the whole variable domain ETGVTQSPTHLIKTRGQQVTLRCSSQSGHNTVSWYQQALGQGPQFIFQYYREEENGRGNFPPRFSGLQFPNYSSELNVNALELDDSALYLCASGGASLSGSSYNEQFFGPGTRLTVL.

In this sample, this clone turned up a few times. The CDR3 region is CASSSGTSGGAGEQFF. CDR3 coding DNA: TGCGCCAGCAGCTCCGGGACTAGCGGGGGGGCAGGTGAGCAGTTCTTC. The J gene is TRBJ2-1, the V gene TRBV5-1, with 16 bases matching TRBD2. This CDR3 has 16 amino acids. V lost 3 bases to trimming and J lost 9 bases; unmatched junction nucleotides: 6. Germline values: CDR1 SGHRS, CDR2 YFSETQ.

V and J are TRBV5-6 and TRBJ1-5; no definite D call. The CDR3 length is 14 residues. The germline V and J ends were trimmed by 0 bases and 0 bases, with 4 bases remaining between them. Germline CDR1 and CDR2: SGHDT and YYEEEE. The CDR3 reads CASSLANSNQPQHF. The CDR3 nucleotides read TGTGCCAGCAGCTTGGCCAATAGCAATCAGCCCCAGCATTTT.

V gene TRBV5-1 combines with J gene TRBJ1-2; 7 nucleotides line up with TRBD1. Germline V lookup: CDR1 SGHRS, CDR2 YFSETQ. The trim removed 5 bases at V and 0 bases at J, leaving 10 bases unmatched. The CDR3 length is 16 residues. CDR3 bases: TGCGCCAGCAGGAGACAGGGCACAGATTCTAACTATGGCTACACCTTC. Encoded protein: CASRRQGTDSNYGYTF.

This chain uses TRBV29-1 with TRBJ1-2; D remains unclear. Trimming stripped 3 bases from V and 8 bases from J, with 10 bases between. Germline loops: CDR1 SQVTM, CDR2 ANQGSEA. The CDR3 contains 11 residues. The CDR3 nucleotides are TGCAGCGTTGATGAGGGTGGCGGCTACACCTTC. Protein: CSVDEGGGYTF. The whole variable domain, filled in from reference TRBV29-1 and TRBJ1-2, reads SAVISQKPSRDICQRGTSLTIQCQVDSQVTMMFWYRQQPGQSLTLIATANQGSEATYESGFVIDKFPISRPNLTFSTLTVSNMSPEDSSIYLCSVDEGGGYTFGSGTRLTVV.

This clone was counted only a few times. This chain links TRBV29-1 with TRBJ1-2; D perhaps matches TRBD1 (6 bases). CDR1 is SQVTM, CDR2 ANQGSEA, per germline. There are 13 residues in the CDR3. Deletions cut 1 base from V and 8 bases from J, with 14 bases between. Here the CDR3 reads CSVEGQGFQGYTF. In nucleotides, the CDR3 is TGCAGCGTTGAAGGGCAGGGGTTTCAAGGCTACACCTTC.

The chain is built from TRBV4-2 and TRBJ1-2; a possible D gene is TRBD1 (6 bases). The germline V and J ends were trimmed by 1 base and 5 bases, with 14 bases remaining between them. The CDR3 is 15 residues long. Germline values: CDR1 LGHNA, CDR2 YNFKEQ. The DNA of the CDR3 is TGTGCCAGCAGCCAAGGGGGAGGGGGGCGGTATGGCTACACCTTC. Translated: CASSQGGGGRYGYTF.

The gene calls are TRBV3-1 (or the pseudogene TRBV3-2) and TRBJ2-2, with 9 nucleotides matching TRBD2. This CDR3 contains 16 residues. Germline CDR1 reads LGHDT; CDR2 reads YNNKEL (reference sequence). V gave up 2 bases and J gave up 5 bases; unmatched junction bases: 6. CDR3 in amino acids: CASSQRSGGGTGELFF. Written as DNA, the CDR3 is TGTGCCAGCAGCCAACGTAGCGGGGGCGGGACCGGGGAGCTGTTTTTT.

The chain couples TRBV2 to TRBJ2-1, with 8 bases matching TRBD1. Unmatched junction bases numbered 8, after V lost 8 bases and J lost 2 bases. This CDR3 is 15 amino acids long. Germline V gene data show CDR1 as SNHLY and CDR2 as FYNNEI. This CDR3 reads CASQNDRGAYNEQFF. In DNA, the CDR3 is TGTGCCAGCCAAAACGACAGGGGAGCCTACAATGAGCAGTTCTTC.

The rearrangement links TRBV2 to TRBJ2-7, with 9 positions matching TRBD1. CDR1 is SNHLY and CDR2 is FYNNEI in the germline V gene. The J segment lost 5 bases and the V segment lost 6 bases, leaving 8 bases of the junction unmatched. The CDR3 has 14 amino acids. This CDR3 is CASRRRGQGDEQYF. The CDR3 DNA reads as TGTGCCAGCAGGAGAAGGGGACAGGGTGACGAGCAGTACTTC.

This clone came up once. The chain recombines TRBV5-1 with TRBJ1-1; D is ambiguous. The CDR3 sequence is 14 residues long. In germline, CDR1 is SGHRS, CDR2 YFSETQ. The germline V and J ends were trimmed by 5 bases and 0 bases, with 11 bases remaining between them. CDR3 amino acids: CASRLSFMNTEAFF. CDR3 in DNA: TGCGCCAGCAGACTGTCGTTTATGAACACTGAAGCTTTCTTT.

The CDR3 region has the DNA TGTGCCACCAGCAGAGGGCCCGCGGTGTTTTTT. This gives the protein CATSRGPAVFF. This chain connects TRBV15 to TRBJ1-4, with D unclear. Per germline, CDR1 LNHNV and CDR2 YYDKDF (reference sequence). V was clipped by 1 base and J by 15 bases, with 9 bases between them. CDR3 size: 11 residues.

The rearrangement joins TRBV6-5 to TRBJ1-6; D remains ambiguous. V lost 6 bases to trimming and J lost 8 bases, with 14 bases between them. This CDR3 has 14 amino acids. CDR1 is MNHEY and CDR2 is SVGAGI in the germline V gene. The CDR3 DNA is TGTGCCAGCAGAGTCAGGCCGAGGGATTCACCCCTCCACTTT. As protein: CASRVRPRDSPLHF.

J is TRBJ1-1 and V is TRBV7-9, with D hard to call. Germline lookup yields CDR1 SEHNR and CDR2 FQNEAQ (reference sequence). The germline V and J ends were trimmed by 2 bases and 1 base, with 5 bases remaining between them. The CDR3 extends over 13 amino acids. This CDR3 is CASSLTRNTEAFF. The CDR3 DNA follows: TGTGCCAGCAGCTTAACACGGAACACTGAAGCTTTCTTT.

The CDR3 coding sequence is TGTGCCAGCAGCGTGTCCGGGTATGAGGAGACCCAGTACTTC. It specifies CASSVSGYEETQYF. The V gene is TRBV9, the J gene TRBJ2-5; D is unresolved. V was clipped by 2 bases and J by 5 bases, with 13 bases between them. CDR1 is SGDLS and CDR2 is YYNGEE in the germline V gene. The CDR3 is made up of 14 amino acids.

V is TRBV24-1 and J is TRBJ1-5; the D gene is possibly TRBD1 (5 bases). Germline V CDR1 and CDR2: KGHDR, SFDVKD. V was shortened by 6 bases and J by 6 bases, with 14 bases between the two germline ends. CDR3 size: 14 residues. DNA for the CDR3: TGTGCCACCAGTAGCAGGGTTTTAGGTCAGCCCCAGCATTTT. Encoded protein: CATSSRVLGQPQHF.